This T cell receptor beta chain was found in a study of cytomegalovirus exposure and HLA in healthy donors. Germline CDR1 reads LGHNA; CDR2 reads YNFKEQ. The CDR3 has 13 amino acids. V was shortened by 0 bases and J by 7 bases, with 10 bases between the two germline ends. PCR primers comprised 60 Vbeta and 13 Jbeta primers. The method was immunoSEQ multiplex PCR; TCRdb's version includes in-frame clones alone and lacks a portion of them. The table has about 130,000 clones, roughly 79% seen once; the top ten hold 0.7%. On this clone: Antigen unknown.

Regarding the study as a whole: By a later analysis, the bulk of CMV-associated TCR beta chains appeared HLA-restricted.

Sequenced: PBMCs. This TCR was sampled from a young man in good health and CMV-seronegative. V is TRBV4-2 and J is TRBJ2-7; D perhaps matches TRBD1 (5 bases). CDR3 sequence (DNA): TGTGCCAGCAGCCAAGACAGGTCAGGGGAGCAGTACTTC. Translating it yields CASSQDRSGEQYF.